This TCR beta chain appears in the sequencing data of a study of human T cells and chemical hapten exposure. Each CDR3 protein is one row after TCRdb ran MiXCR on the RACE reads. The table records approximately 79,000 distinct CDR3 sequences, over 6.5% of them present only once. Study-wide findings and caveats: TCRs above 1 in 1000 frequency did not change with DPC sensitization.

This clonotype came up many times. Its antigen is not known. V lost 6 bases, J lost 8 bases, and 10 bases stayed unmatched. Per germline, CDR1 MNHEY and CDR2 SVGAGI. The CDR3 has 15 residues. Time point given: pre-sensitization, week 0. Described treatment: therapeutic diphenylcyclopropenone sensitization with weekly scalp DPC. The sample was whole blood, taken in connection with sensitization to the hapten diphenylcyclopropenone (DPC). This chain links TRBV6-5 with TRBJ2-1; TRBD1 aligns across 10 bases. This receptor was identified in a man in his forties or fifties with alopecia areata. Some clones in this sample may be carry-over from other donors' samples. The DNA for the CDR3 is TGTGCCAGCAGCCGCTCGGGACAGGGGACATATGAGCAGTTCTTC. Translating it yields CASSRSGQGTYEQFF.